These T cell receptor beta chains were read from a single sample in a study of cytomegalovirus exposure and HLA in healthy donors. Using immunoSEQ multiplex PCR, the repertoire was profiled, and TCRdb retains in-frame clones only, with some absent. The sample has 150,000 to 200,000 clones, about 80% seen once. The sample comprised PBMCs. The receptor source for this set is a woman under 40 in good health and CMV-seronegative. Each CDR3 is given with its conserved first and last residue. The order of the fields is D gene, J gene, clone size, V gene, CDR3 DNA, CDR3 protein. A D gene is named only where the DNA matches it firmly. Part of the rows lack a size; the others show once, few, many or a class for expanded clones.

.,TRBJ1-2,.,TRBV30,TGTGCCTGGCGACACAATAACTATGGCTACACCTTC,CAWRHNNYGYTF
.,TRBJ2-2,.,TRBV4-3,TGCGCCAGCAGCCACCGAGCGGGCGAGCTGTTTTTT,CASSHRAGELFF
TRBD2,TRBJ2-2,.,TRBV9,TGTGCCAGCAGCGTAGCTAGCGGGGGGGTGTCCGGGGAGCTGTTTTTT,CASSVASGGVSGELFF
.,TRBJ1-2,.,TRBV7-2,TGTGCCAGCTTACCCGACAGGAACTATGGCTACACCTTC,CASLPDRNYGYTF
.,TRBJ1-2,.,TRBV7-2,TGTGCCAGCAGCTTAGCCAGAGGGAGCTTTAGCTATGGCTACACCTTC,CASSLARGSFSYGYTF
.,TRBJ1-1,.,TRBV30,TGTGCCTGGAGTGCCCTCCCCCTGAACACTGAAGCTTTCTTT,CAWSALPLNTEAFF
TRBD1,TRBJ2-2,.,TRBV18,TGTGCCAGCTCACCAATGGGACAGGGAACCGGGGAGCTGTTTTTT,CASSPMGQGTGELFF
.,TRBJ2-7,.,TRBV19,TGTGCCAGCAGCCGGGGAGGGGGAAGCTACGAGCAGTACTTC,CASSRGGGSYEQYF
.,TRBJ2-7,.,TRBV5-4,TGTGCCAGCAGCTTGGACACCATCAGGCGCGAGCAGTACTTC,CASSLDTIRREQYF
.,TRBJ2-7,.,TRBV27,TGTGCCAGCAACCCCGGGGCGGGGCCCTCCTACGAGCAGTACTTC,CASNPGAGPSYEQYF
TRBD1,TRBJ1-1,.,TRBV6-5,TGTGCCAGCAGATTACCAGGGGGACACGCTTTCTTT,CASRLPGGHAFF
TRBD2,TRBJ2-5,.,TRBV5-1,TGCGCCAGCAATCCGGGACTAGAATTTCAAGAGACCCAGTACTTC,CASNPGLEFQETQYF
TRBD1,TRBJ2-1,once,TRBV4-2,TGTGCCAGCAGCCAAGGACAGGGGGCGGACAATGAGCAGTTCTTC,CASSQGQGADNEQFF
TRBD2,TRBJ2-7,.,TRBV5-1,TGCGCCAGCAGCTTGGTACTAGCGGGGGGCCGGACGGACGAGCAGTACTTC,CASSLVLAGGRTDEQYF
TRBD1,TRBJ1-1,.,TRBV6-5,TGTGCCAGCAGGGGCCGGGACAGGGACACTGAAGCTTTCTTT,CASRGRDRDTEAFF
TRBD2,TRBJ2-3,large,TRBV6-4,TGTGCCAGCAGCGTTACTAGCGGGGGGGCGGATACGCAGTATTTT,CASSVTSGGADTQYF
.,TRBJ1-2,.,TRBV4-1,TGCGCCAGCAGCTCTCTTTTTTTGTTGAGGGGACAAAATAACTATGGCTACACCTTC,CASSSLFLLRGQNNYGYTF
.,TRBJ2-7,.,TRBV2,TGTGCCAGCAGTAAGGACAGCTCCTACGAGCAGTACTTC,CASSKDSSYEQYF
TRBD1,TRBJ1-1,.,TRBV5-1,TGCGCCAGCAGCTTGGGGCTGACAGGGTCCGTCACTGAAGCTTTCTTT,CASSLGLTGSVTEAFF
TRBD1,TRBJ1-2,.,TRBV7-2,TGTGCCAGCAGCTTAGGATCGACAGGGGGTAGTTATGGCTACACCTTC,CASSLGSTGGSYGYTF
TRBD1,TRBJ1-2,.,TRBV19,TGTGCCAGTAGTATTACTGGACAGGGGGCCTCTAACTATGGCTACACCTTC,CASSITGQGASNYGYTF
.,TRBJ2-7,.,TRBV7-2,TGTGCCAGCAGCCCCACTAGCTACGAGCAGTACTTC,CASSPTSYEQYF
.,TRBJ2-2,.,TRBV13,TGTGCCAGCAGCCCACGTCACGAGGTCCCGAACACCGGGGAGCTGTTTTTT,CASSPRHEVPNTGELFF
.,TRBJ2-1,.,TRBV30,TGTGCCTGGAGTGTACCCCTCCCGGTAGCGGAACGAAATGAGCAGTTCTTC,CAWSVPLPVAERNEQFF
.,TRBJ1-2,.,TRBV7-9,TGTGCCAGCAGCGCTGAGATCTCCTATGGCTACACCTTC,CASSAEISYGYTF
TRBD2,TRBJ2-7,few,TRBV5-6,TGTGCCAGCACCGGGAGCGGGGCCCCTTCCTACGAGCAGTACTTC,CASTGSGAPSYEQYF
.,TRBJ1-5,.,TRBV25-1,TGTGCCTCTTCGGGTAGCAATCAGCCCCAGCATTTT,CASSGSNQPQHF
.,TRBJ1-4,.,TRBV9,TGTGCCAGCAGTCGGGACACAAATGAAAAACTGTTTTTT,CASSRDTNEKLFF
.,TRBJ1-2,.,TRBV30,TGTGCCTGGAGGCAGGTCGGCTACACCTTC,CAWRQVGYTF
TRBD1,TRBJ1-5,once,TRBV6-6,TGTGCCAGCAGCCAGGGACAGGGATATCAGCCCCAGCATTTT,CASSQGQGYQPQHF
TRBD1,TRBJ1-1,.,TRBV25-1,TGTGCCAGCAGTGAGATGACAGGGCCGAACACTGAAGCTTTCTTT,CASSEMTGPNTEAFF
TRBD1,TRBJ1-3,.,TRBV15,TGTGCCACCAGCAGGACGCTCGGACAGGGAGGAAACACCATATATTTT,CATSRTLGQGGNTIYF
.,TRBJ2-7,.,TRBV5-1,TGCGCCAGCTCCCGCGCCCTTGTCTTCGAGCAGTACTTC,CASSRALVFEQYF